Listed below are T cell receptor beta chains from one sample, sequenced in a study of blood T cell repertoires in COVID-19. Libraries were prepared by immunoSEQ multiplex PCR; TCRdb keeps only in-frame clonotypes and omits some of them. The sample gives about 110,000 clones, 84% of which show up once; less than 8% is in the top ten. Sequencing was carried out using peripheral blood. All receptors derive from an elderly woman with active or convalescent COVID-19. CDR3s include the opening cysteine and the closing phenylalanine or tryptophan. A D gene is named only where the DNA matches it firmly. The size entry is marked missing in some rows and otherwise reads once, few, many or a size class.

J	size	V	D	DNA	CDR3
TRBJ2-1	-	TRBV24-1	-	TGTGCCACCAGTGATTTGTCCAGCGGGATAGGGGGTGCGGCCTACAATGAGCAGTTCTTC	CATSDLSSGIGGAAYNEQFF
TRBJ2-7	-	TRBV3-1/TRBV3-2	-	TGTGCCAGCAGCCGGGCCGGGACAACCTACGAGCAGTACTTC	CASSRAGTTYEQYF
TRBJ2-3	-	TRBV3-1/TRBV3-2	-	TGTGCCAGCAGCCCGAGACAGGTGATAGCGGATACGCAGTATTTT	CASSPRQVIADTQYF
TRBJ2-3	-	TRBV7-9	TRBD1	TGTGCCAGCAGCTCCGGACAGGGGGTTGGCACAGATACGCAGTATTTT	CASSSGQGVGTDTQYF
TRBJ1-2	-	TRBV25-1	-	TGTGCCAGCAGTTCTCGGGGTTCTATGGGCTACACCTTC	CASSSRGSMGYTF
TRBJ2-5	-	TRBV3-1/TRBV3-2	-	TGTGCCAGCAGCCAAGGAGCGAAATTCCAAGAGACCCAGTACTTC	CASSQGAKFQETQYF
TRBJ2-1	-	TRBV20-1	-	TGCAGTGCCCAGGGCAATGAGCAGTTCTTC	CSAQGNEQFF
TRBJ2-4	-	TRBV19	-	TGTGCCAGTAGTATAGGGGGTAGCGGAGGGATTCAGTACTTC	CASSIGGSGGIQYF
TRBJ2-7	-	TRBV21-1	-	TGTGCCAGCAGTTTCTATAGCGGGAGGGTCTACGAGCAGTACTTC	CASSFYSGRVYEQYF
TRBJ2-3	-	TRBV7-3	TRBD2	TGTGCCAGCAGCACCACTAGCGGGATATCAGATACGCAGTATTTT	CASSTTSGISDTQYF
TRBJ2-2	-	TRBV7-3	TRBD2	TGTGCCAGCACCTTAGCGGGGGGGCACACCGGGGAGCTGTTTTTT	CASTLAGGHTGELFF
TRBJ2-7	-	TRBV7-9	TRBD2	TGTGCCAGCAGCCCGGGACTAGCGCAGGGCTACGAGCAGTACTTC	CASSPGLAQGYEQYF
TRBJ1-1	once	TRBV10-1	TRBD1	TGCGCCAGCAGTGAGTCGGGCAGGGGGACTGAAGCTTTCTTT	CASSESGRGTEAFF
TRBJ2-1	-	TRBV10-3	TRBD2	TGTGCCATCAGTGAGCGGACTAGCGGGATTAGTGAGCAGTTCTTC	CAISERTSGISEQFF
TRBJ1-3	-	TRBV3-1/TRBV3-2	-	TGTGCCAGCAGCTACGGGGTGGTATCGGGGGGAAACACCATATATTTT	CASSYGVVSGGNTIYF
TRBJ1-3	-	TRBV11-2	-	TGTGCCAGCAGCTCAACAGGGTGGGCTGGAAACACCATATATTTT	CASSSTGWAGNTIYF
TRBJ1-1	-	TRBV7-9	TRBD1	TGTGCCAGCAGCCGATCAGGGGGCTTGAACACTGAAGCTTTCTTT	CASSRSGGLNTEAFF
TRBJ2-1	-	TRBV3-1/TRBV3-2	-	TGTGCCAGCAGCCAAGGGACAAACTACAATGAGCAGTTCTTC	CASSQGTNYNEQFF
TRBJ1-6	-	TRBV28	-	TGTGCCAGCAGTTCCCGGGACACAGGGAATTCACCCCTCCACTTT	CASSSRDTGNSPLHF
TRBJ1-4	-	TRBV11-1	TRBD1	TGTGCCAGCAGCCCGGGACAGGGGGCGCATGAAAAACTGTTTTTT	CASSPGQGAHEKLFF
TRBJ2-1	-	TRBV4-1	TRBD1	TGCGCCAGCAGCCAAGAAAGAGGGGGCTTCTACAATGAGCAGTTCTTC	CASSQERGGFYNEQFF
TRBJ2-7	-	TRBV3-1/TRBV3-2	TRBD1	TGTGCCAGCAGCCGGCCCGGGACAGTCCTCTCCTACGAGCAGTACTTC	CASSRPGTVLSYEQYF
TRBJ1-5	-	TRBV20-1	-	TGCAGTGCAGCGAGCAATCAGCCCCAGCATTTT	CSAASNQPQHF
TRBJ2-1	-	TRBV12-3/TRBV12-4	-	TGTGCCAGCAGGCCGGGGGATGAGCAGTTCTTC	CASRPGDEQFF
TRBJ2-1	-	TRBV5-1	-	TGCGCCAGCAGCTTGATGGAGCGGTCGCCAGAGCAGTTCTTC	CASSLMERSPEQFF
TRBJ2-1	few	TRBV7-9	TRBD1	TGTGCCAGCAGCCTACAGGGGGCCGGAAACAATGAGCAGTTCTTC	CASSLQGAGNNEQFF
TRBJ2-7	-	TRBV27	TRBD1	TGTGCCAGCAGTCCCGGGACAGGGGGGTACGAGCAGTACTTC	CASSPGTGGYEQYF
TRBJ2-5	-	TRBV4-1	TRBD2	TGCGCCAGCAGCCAAGATCGGAGTAGCGGGAGGGCACAAGAGACCCAGTACTTC	CASSQDRSSGRAQETQYF
TRBJ1-6	once	TRBV3-1/TRBV3-2	TRBD1	TGTGCCAGCAGCCAAGCCACAGGGGGCATCTCCTATAATTCACCCCTCCACTTT	CASSQATGGISYNSPLHF
TRBJ1-2	once	TRBV7-2	TRBD1	TGTGCCAGCAGCTTAAAACAGGGGGAGGGCTACACCTTC	CASSLKQGEGYTF
TRBJ2-5	-	TRBV7-7	TRBD2	TGTGCTAGCAGACCCCGACTAGCGGGATGGGAGACCCAGTACTTC	CASRPRLAGWETQYF
TRBJ1-1	-	TRBV6-2/TRBV6-3	TRBD1	TGTGCCAGCAGTGCACGACAGGGATACACTGAAGCTTTCTTT	CASSARQGYTEAFF
TRBJ2-7	-	TRBV6-5	TRBD2	TGTGCCAGCAGTTTAGCGGGGGCCTTGTACGAGCAGTACTTC	CASSLAGALYEQYF
TRBJ1-3	-	TRBV7-9	-	TGTGCCAGCAGCTTAAACGAGGAAAACACCATATATTTT	CASSLNEENTIYF
TRBJ2-5	-	TRBV19	-	TGTGCCAGTAGTATAGATCCCCAGGGTCCGACCCAGTACTTC	CASSIDPQGPTQYF
TRBJ2-2	-	TRBV9	TRBD2	TGTGCCAGCAGCGGGTCGGGACTAGCGGGAGTTATCACCGGGGAGCTGTTTTTT	CASSGSGLAGVITGELFF
TRBJ2-1	medium-sized	TRBV6-5	TRBD2	TGTGCCAGCAGGGCCGGGACTAGCGACAATGAGCAGTTCTTC	CASRAGTSDNEQFF
TRBJ2-7	-	TRBV14	TRBD2	TGTGCCAGCAGCCACATAGCGGGGACTTTGGGCGAGCAGTACTTC	CASSHIAGTLGEQYF
TRBJ2-7	-	TRBV7-9	-	TGTGCCAGCAGCCCAGGAGGGCAGGGAAGTGGCGGGAACCCCTACGAGCAGTACTTC	CASSPGGQGSGGNPYEQYF
TRBJ2-2	-	TRBV21-1	-	TGTGCCAGCAGCAAAGACCCGGGACCAAGGACAGGGGGTACCGGGGAGCTGTTTTTT	CASSKDPGPRTGGTGELFF
TRBJ1-4	-	TRBV5-1	TRBD1	TGCGCCAGCAGCTCCGGGACAGGGCCAACTAATGAAAAACTGTTTTTT	CASSSGTGPTNEKLFF
TRBJ2-1	-	TRBV19	-	TGTGCCAGTAGTACATCCGGGACAGAGCAGTTCTTC	CASSTSGTEQFF
TRBJ1-4	-	TRBV5-6	-	TGTGCCAGCAGCAATGTAGGTGGCGGCCAAAAACTGTTTTTT	CASSNVGGGQKLFF